This section outlines one TCR beta chain sequence together with its context. This entry belongs to a study of T cells in Graves' hyperthyroidism and ophthalmopathy. Using RNA transcripts as the source, TCR beta CDR3 regions were amplified. The HTBI primer set was used in a first-round RT-PCR of the TCR CDR3. MiXCR, run by TCRdb on the multiplex PCR reads, gives a single entry per CDR3 protein. This table holds 500,000 to 750,000 distinct CDR3 sequences, approximately 15% found once. The CDR3 has 14 amino acids. The germline gives CDR1 DFQATT, CDR2 SNEGSKA (reference sequence). V was shortened by 5 bases and J by 0 bases, with 14 bases between the two germline ends.

V usage is TRBV20-1 and J usage is TRBJ2-7, with D possibly TRBD2 on 6 matching bases. Sequencing input: blood. This sequence originates from a woman between 25 and 40 years old with Graves' hyperthyroidism. The CDR3 coding sequence is TGCAGTGCTGGGTGGGACTCAAGCTCCTACGAGCAGTACTTC. Encoded protein: CSAGWDSSSYEQYF.